A selection of T cell receptor beta chains follows, all from one sample in a study of radiotherapy plus CTLA-4 blockade in lung cancer. Generated by immunoSEQ multiplex PCR, the TCRdb table keeps only in-frame clones and is missing some. Of just over 60,000 clones listed, roughly 77% are singletons. Material: peripheral blood, obtained from a patient treated with radiotherapy plus ipilimumab. The receptors shown here come from a human donor with non-small cell lung cancer who had a complete response to radiotherapy plus ipilimumab. The conserved cysteine and the conserved F or W are not part of the CDR3 here.

V gene	J gene	CDR3 length	CDR3 protein
TRBV5-1	TRBJ1-2	11	ASSFWGQDGYT
TRBV10-1	TRBJ2-3	15	ASSESGGTDPTDTQY
TRBV6-1	TRBJ1-2	13	ASSEAGTGLYGYT
TRBV28	TRBJ2-3	16	ASSLGLAGGRPSDTQY
TRBV6-5	TRBJ2-1	12	ASSFSPSNDEQF
TRBV27	TRBJ2-1	13	ASSFQGQAYNEQF
TRBV25-1	TRBJ2-1	13	ASSETTGLRNEQF
TRBV19	TRBJ1-2	10	ASSSGWYGYT
TRBV7-9	TRBJ2-1	12	ASSLTLGYNEQF
TRBV2	TRBJ1-2	11	ASIQGVVYGYT
TRBV27	TRBJ2-2	15	ASSLSAGGGNTGELF
TRBV18	TRBJ2-1	14	ASSHDRGLFINEQF
TRBV5-1	TRBJ2-5	11	ASGNTDEETQY
TRBV7-2	TRBJ2-3	12	ASSLAGATDTQY
TRBV2	TRBJ1-5	13	ATSLGGGGNQPQH
TRBV5-5	TRBJ2-7	11	ASSSGMLTEQY
TRBV19	TRBJ1-6	13	ASSLSDRNNSPLH
TRBV4-3	TRBJ1-2	14	ASSQETLLLGGGYT
TRBV7-9	TRBJ1-3	13	ASSLDRASGNTIY
TRBV6-5	TRBJ1-1	11	ASSYSWLDGAF
TRBV10-2	TRBJ1-2	13	ASSEGEGPRYGYT
TRBV18	TRBJ1-1	14	ASSPLAGRMNTEAF
TRBV7-2	TRBJ1-2	12	ASSWNRGHNGYT
TRBV6-1	TRBJ1-5	12	ASSPTGGDQPQH
TRBV18	TRBJ1-6	12	ASSPGQGQSPLH
TRBV6-1	TRBJ2-7	12	ASRADSHRDEQY
TRBV10-1	TRBJ2-7	9	ASSGGYEQY
TRBV28	TRBJ1-5	13	ASSLPRGGNQPQH
TRBV27	TRBJ1-2	12	ASSPPPGMGGYT
TRBV11-3	TRBJ2-7	13	ASSLEFNRGHEQY
TRBV7-2	TRBJ2-2	14	ASSLGLAGNTGELF
TRBV19	TRBJ2-2	12	ASSMQENTGELF
TRBV6-6	TRBJ1-1	13	ASRALGQGHTEAF
TRBV5-4	TRBJ2-3	15	ASSKGLAGASRDTQY
TRBV11-2	TRBJ2-5	13	ASSLLGTNQETQY
TRBV5-5	TRBJ2-2	12	ASSFTPNTGELF
TRBV7-9	TRBJ2-5	12	ASSSTHREETQY
TRBV11-3	TRBJ1-1	15	ASSLDFGAGVEAEAF
TRBV7-8	TRBJ1-6	14	ASSRTGTGSNSPLH
TRBV5-4	TRBJ2-5	13	ASSVQWRGEETQY
TRBV4-3	TRBJ2-3	12	ASSQKVWLDTQY
TRBV29-1	TRBJ1-2	14	SVEVLWTQANYGYT
TRBV4-3	TRBJ1-1	13	ASSQDERMNTEAF
TRBV5-1	TRBJ1-5	14	ASSLQPTASNQPQH
TRBV7-2	TRBJ1-3	15	ASSLARTALSGNTIY
TRBV7-6	TRBJ1-1	13	ASSLGGEAASEAF
TRBV6-1	TRBJ1-5	13	ASSLGSSANQPQH
TRBV5-1	TRBJ2-3	15	ASSVGGRVDTQDTQY
TRBV30	TRBJ1-6	14	AWTETGRSYNSPLH